This T cell receptor beta chain appears in the sequencing data of a study of blood T cell repertoires in COVID-19 (TCRdb year 2020). Some background on the complete study: Samples from collaborators originated in the United States, Italy and Spain and spanned both the acute and convalescent phases of COVID-19. Nearly every sample came with metadata listing a de-identified subject ID, COVID-19 status, age in years and sex. Subjects who had been exposed to COVID-19, were actively infected with it, or had recovered from it provided the deeply sampled blood TCRbeta repertoires that made up the dataset. The samples were drawn from two sources: the first 160 participants of the ongoing ImmuneRACE study, and 1,254 subjects contributed by 6 global collaborators. HLA class I and class II types, where available, came from metadata supplied by the sample provider rather than from assay-based typing. The prospective study material was composed of cDNA or gDNA derived from T cells, B-cell-depleted T cells, or PBMCs. The repertoires were made available in a free public database intended to serve as a resource for research on the immune response to SARS-CoV-2. Overall study results and their limits: How much clinical and demographic metadata was included differed by source and by participant, and the metadata was provided uncurated.

Whole blood was collected in K2EDTA tubes by collaborating institutions according to the institutions' own protocols. For TCRbeta analysis, collaborators shipped samples as frozen whole blood, isolated PBMCs, or DNA extracted from either of those sample types. The germline V gene specifies SGDLS as CDR1 and YYNGEE as CDR2. Inclusive of the bounding cysteine and phenylalanine, the CDR3 is 16 residues long. The kept DNA is CDR3 alone, 48 bases in frame from the first base. V is shortened by 0 bases, J by 4 bases, and the region joining them spans 14 bases. TCRbeta CDR3 regions were amplified from genomic DNA using the immunoSEQ Assay, a bias-controlled multiplex PCR. Regarding the original processing steps: Within the assay, amplification of reference gene primers was used to estimate how many nucleated cells each sample contained. Sequence reads were collapsed and filtered to measure the absolute abundance of every unique TCRbeta CDR3 rearrangement. For each sample, productive Simpson clonality was calculated as the square root of Simpson's diversity index over productive rearrangements. The immuneACCESS repertoire file appears here via TCRdb, limited to in-frame rearrangements. These files lack a portion of the clones; in checked studies, under half of the deficit traces to unresolved V genes, and the cause of the others is not known. V and J calls and clone size are copied from that table; D and trimming were computed from the DNA. The sample has 45,000 to 55,000 clones on record, roughly 84% of them singletons. Jointly, the top ten make up under 9% of the sample.

As for this clone: Its binding antigen is unknown. No much larger clonotype is one base removed from it; base qualities were not supplied.

Sequenced: peripheral blood. This clonotype was obtained from a man between 45 and 60 years old with active COVID-19. The sequence joins TRBV9 to TRBJ1-3; the D gene remains uncertain. The DNA sequence is given as TGTGCCAGCAGCGTAGGAGGGATCATCCACGGAAACACCATATATTTT. This translates into CASSVGGIIHGNTIYF.